This T cell receptor beta chain derives from a study of T cells in Graves' hyperthyroidism and ophthalmopathy. Study background: Prior to any treatment, at the point of initial diagnosis, peripheral blood was collected.

For the diagnoses, clinical symptoms, serum thyroxine and TRAb, thyroid ultrasound and orbital computed tomography were used. The CDR3 covers 11 residues. V was clipped by 5 bases and J by 1 base, with 3 bases between them. From germline, CDR1 is SEHNR and CDR2 FQNEAQ (reference sequence). General observations from the study: In blood, most of the thyroid clonotypes expanded above 0.001 were also present.

There were TCR beta CDR3 regions amplified from RNA transcripts. In the first-round RT-PCR of the TCR CDR3, the HTBI primer set was used. Using its own MiXCR run on the multiplex PCR reads, TCRdb lists one record per CDR3 protein. The sample shows approximately 600,000 distinct CDR3 sequences, roughly 14% of them seen only once. This clonotype was seen repeatedly, ten times or more. Antigen unknown. The TCR sequence derives from a woman in her thirties or forties with Graves' ophthalmopathy. The V call is TRBV7-9, the J call TRBJ2-7; no reliable D call. The material sequenced was blood. The CDR3 is CASSASYEQYF. CDR3 sequence (DNA): TGTGCCAGCAGCGCGTCCTACGAGCAGTACTTC.